This T cell receptor (beta chain) derives from a study of glioma-infiltrating T cells. The germline V gene has CDR1 LNHDA and CDR2 SQIVND (reference sequence). This CDR3 has 11 residues. The iRepertoire nested amplicon-rescue multiplex PCR amplified TCR alpha and beta CDR3s from RNA. TCRdb itself ran the multiplex PCR reads through MiXCR, one entry per CDR3 protein. The sample records about 200,000 distinct CDR3 sequences, approximately 30% being singletons. This clonotype was observed a single time. V usage is TRBV19 and J usage is TRBJ2-7; TRBD2 is a possible D gene (6 bases). This clonotype was sampled from a human donor with low-grade glioma or glioblastoma, undergoing nonglioma brain surgery, or in good health (not recorded which). Sequenced: glioma tissue, nonneoplastic brain tissue, or PBMCs (not recorded which). In DNA form, the CDR3 reads TGTTCCACGCGGGGCTCCTACGAGCAGTACTTC. Translating it yields CSTRGSYEQYF.